This TCR beta chain was recovered during a study of cytomegalovirus exposure and HLA in healthy donors. Study background: A later analysis reported the approximately 120 validation repertoires used the same platform as the 666 first-cohort repertoires.

As to this clone: Its antigen is currently unknown. A junction end diverges from the germline sequence, so it may reflect a read error.

Germline CDR1 KGHSH, CDR2 LQKENI. The CDR3 has 15 amino acids. Method: immunoSEQ multiplex PCR; TCRdb's copy keeps in-frame clones and lacks some. Of about 90,000 clones detected, about four fifths appear once; the ten largest clones hold around 10%. Study findings and constraints: One later analysis, an examination of the 120 validation repertoires, found that first-cohort TCR clusters tended to co-occur in them. Diagnosis of cytomegalovirus status made by the classifier reportedly showed high specificity and sensitivity.

This clonotype was sampled from a woman aged 18-29 years in good health and CMV-seropositive. The chain joins TRBV18 to TRBJ1-5; D remains unclear. The sequenced sample was PBMCs. CDR3 amino acids: CASLPQQGSDQPQHF. CDR3 coding DNA: TGTGCCAGCTTACCACAGCAAGGGAGCGATCAGCCCCAGCATTTT.